A selection of T cell receptor beta chains follows, all from one sample in a study of blood T cell repertoires in COVID-19. Only in-frame clones appear in the TCRdb table, and some are missing; sequencing was by immunoSEQ multiplex PCR. The table has around 94,000 clones, around 80% seen once; the top ten hold 9.5% to 10%. Source material: peripheral blood. The receptors were gathered from a man in his 60s with active or convalescent COVID-19. CDR3s include the opening cysteine and the closing phenylalanine or tryptophan. The order of the fields is V gene, CDR3 length, D gene, clone size, J gene, CDR3 DNA, CDR3 protein. The D gene is left open where the match is weak. Only part of the rows carry a size: once, few, many, or a class if the clone is expanded.

v_gene: TRBV10-2
len: 14
d_gene: NA
abundance: NA
j_gene: TRBJ1-6
CDR3nt: TGCGCCAGCAGTGAAGGGGGCTATAATTCACCCCTCCACTTT
CDR3aa: CASSEGGYNSPLHF

v_gene: TRBV7-3
len: 15
d_gene: TRBD2
abundance: once
j_gene: TRBJ2-1
CDR3nt: TGTGCCAGCAGCCCGACTAGCGGGAGGGCACAGGAGCAGTTCTTC
CDR3aa: CASSPTSGRAQEQFF

v_gene: TRBV5-8
len: 16
d_gene: TRBD2
abundance: NA
j_gene: TRBJ2-1
CDR3nt: TGTGCCAGCAGCTTGGGACTAGCGGGAGGGCAAAATGAGCAGTTCTTC
CDR3aa: CASSLGLAGGQNEQFF

v_gene: TRBV3-1/TRBV3-2
len: 18
d_gene: TRBD2
abundance: NA
j_gene: TRBJ2-1
CDR3nt: TGTGCCAGCAGCAACCTGGGACTAGCGGGAGGTTCCTACAATGAGCAGTTCTTC
CDR3aa: CASSNLGLAGGSYNEQFF

v_gene: TRBV24-1
len: 16
d_gene: TRBD2
abundance: NA
j_gene: TRBJ2-3
CDR3nt: TGTGCCACCAGTGACCTAGCGGGAGCTAGCACAGATACGCAGTATTTT
CDR3aa: CATSDLAGASTDTQYF

v_gene: TRBV4-3
len: 16
d_gene: NA
abundance: NA
j_gene: TRBJ2-5
CDR3nt: TGCGCCAGCAGCCACACTAGGAGGGGGGGCCAAGAGACCCAGTACTTC
CDR3aa: CASSHTRRGGQETQYF

v_gene: TRBV12-3/TRBV12-4
len: 11
d_gene: NA
abundance: NA
j_gene: TRBJ2-7
CDR3nt: TGTGCCAGCAGTGGTGGGGCGGAGCAGTACTTC
CDR3aa: CASSGGAEQYF

v_gene: TRBV18
len: 11
d_gene: NA
abundance: NA
j_gene: TRBJ2-3
CDR3nt: TGTGCCAGCTCACCACAGGGGCTGGGGTATTTT
CDR3aa: CASSPQGLGYF

v_gene: TRBV6-1
len: 14
d_gene: NA
abundance: NA
j_gene: TRBJ1-2
CDR3nt: TGTGCCAGCAGTGATTCGGGGATCTTCGGCGGCTACACCTTC
CDR3aa: CASSDSGIFGGYTF

v_gene: TRBV6-2/TRBV6-3
len: 15
d_gene: NA
abundance: NA
j_gene: TRBJ1-2
CDR3nt: TGTGCCAGCAGTTACTCCGGACGAGGGAGCTATGGCTACACCTTC
CDR3aa: CASSYSGRGSYGYTF

v_gene: TRBV18
len: 15
d_gene: NA
abundance: once
j_gene: TRBJ1-3
CDR3nt: TGTGCCAGCTCACCTCAGGGTAGCTCTGGAAACACCATATATTTT
CDR3aa: CASSPQGSSGNTIYF

v_gene: TRBV2
len: 14
d_gene: TRBD1
abundance: few
j_gene: TRBJ2-3
CDR3nt: TGTGCCAGCAGAAAGGACAGGGCTACAGATACGCAGTATTTT
CDR3aa: CASRKDRATDTQYF

v_gene: TRBV7-9
len: 17
d_gene: TRBD1
abundance: NA
j_gene: TRBJ2-2
CDR3nt: TGTGCCAGCAGCCTCCCGGTGGGACAGCCGAACACCGGGGAGCTGTTTTTT
CDR3aa: CASSLPVGQPNTGELFF

v_gene: TRBV5-1
len: 14
d_gene: NA
abundance: NA
j_gene: TRBJ1-1
CDR3nt: TGCGCCAGCAGCCCTAGTACACTTCACACTGAAGCTTTCTTT
CDR3aa: CASSPSTLHTEAFF

v_gene: TRBV11-2
len: 13
d_gene: NA
abundance: NA
j_gene: TRBJ1-2
CDR3nt: TGTGCCAGCAGCTTAGCACGGGGGAATGGCTACACCTTC
CDR3aa: CASSLARGNGYTF

v_gene: TRBV6-5
len: 13
d_gene: NA
abundance: NA
j_gene: TRBJ2-7
CDR3nt: TGTGCCAGCGGGATCAGGGGACCCTACGAGCAGTACTTC
CDR3aa: CASGIRGPYEQYF

v_gene: TRBV5-4
len: 18
d_gene: TRBD1
abundance: NA
j_gene: TRBJ1-1
CDR3nt: TGTGCCAGCAGCGTCGCGGGGACAGGGGGCGTAGGGGTCCCTGAAGCTTTCTTT
CDR3aa: CASSVAGTGGVGVPEAFF

v_gene: TRBV5-1
len: 16
d_gene: TRBD1
abundance: few
j_gene: TRBJ2-2
CDR3nt: TGCGCCAGCAGCTTCTGGACAGGGGTCAACACCGGGGAGCTGTTTTTT
CDR3aa: CASSFWTGVNTGELFF

v_gene: TRBV7-8
len: 13
d_gene: TRBD1
abundance: NA
j_gene: TRBJ2-1
CDR3nt: TGTGCCAGCAGCTGGGACAGGGGGTATGAGCAGTTCTTC
CDR3aa: CASSWDRGYEQFF

v_gene: TRBV5-4
len: 15
d_gene: NA
abundance: NA
j_gene: TRBJ1-2
CDR3nt: TGTGCCAGCAGCTTGGGTAGCAGGGTGAACTATGGCTACACCTTC
CDR3aa: CASSLGSRVNYGYTF

v_gene: TRBV10-3
len: 13
d_gene: NA
abundance: NA
j_gene: TRBJ1-1
CDR3nt: TGTGCCAGCTGCCAGGGGCCGGACACTGAAGCTTTCTTT
CDR3aa: CASCQGPDTEAFF

v_gene: TRBV27
len: 14
d_gene: NA
abundance: NA
j_gene: TRBJ2-7
CDR3nt: TGTGCCAGTTCAACAGGGCCCAGCTCCTACGAGCAGTACTTC
CDR3aa: CASSTGPSSYEQYF

v_gene: TRBV7-2
len: 16
d_gene: TRBD2
abundance: NA
j_gene: TRBJ2-2
CDR3nt: TGTGCCAGCAGCTTACATCCAGCGGGAGAGGTCGGGGAGCTGTTTTTT
CDR3aa: CASSLHPAGEVGELFF

v_gene: TRBV5-1
len: 17
d_gene: TRBD2
abundance: NA
j_gene: TRBJ2-1
CDR3nt: TGCGCCAGCAGCTTCAGGGCTAGCGGGAGGTTAGGCAATGAGCAGTTCTTC
CDR3aa: CASSFRASGRLGNEQFF

v_gene: TRBV10-3
len: 12
d_gene: NA
abundance: NA
j_gene: TRBJ2-1
CDR3nt: TGTGCCATCAGTGTGACAGGCAATGAGCAGTTCTTC
CDR3aa: CAISVTGNEQFF

v_gene: TRBV4-1
len: 17
d_gene: NA
abundance: NA
j_gene: TRBJ1-4
CDR3nt: TGCGCCAGCAGCCAAGATTATCCCCTCGTGGGGGCTGAAAAACTGTTTTTT
CDR3aa: CASSQDYPLVGAEKLFF

v_gene: TRBV6-4
len: 14
d_gene: TRBD2
abundance: NA
j_gene: TRBJ2-2
CDR3nt: TGTGCCAGCTCGCGGGAGGGCTCGGCCGGGGAGCTGTTTTTT
CDR3aa: CASSREGSAGELFF

v_gene: TRBV6-6
len: 15
d_gene: NA
abundance: NA
j_gene: TRBJ1-1
CDR3nt: TGTGCCAGCAGAGCGGGGTTTTCTGGGAACACTGAAGCTTTCTTT
CDR3aa: CASRAGFSGNTEAFF

v_gene: TRBV2
len: 16
d_gene: TRBD2
abundance: NA
j_gene: TRBJ2-2
CDR3nt: TGTGCCACCCTACTCCTAGCGGGATCGAACACCGGGGAGCTGTTTTTT
CDR3aa: CATLLLAGSNTGELFF

v_gene: TRBV5-6
len: 14
d_gene: TRBD1
abundance: once
j_gene: TRBJ1-5
CDR3nt: TGTGCCAGCAGCAAGGGACAGGGGGAGCAGCCCCAGCATTTT
CDR3aa: CASSKGQGEQPQHF

v_gene: TRBV6-5
len: 15
d_gene: NA
abundance: NA
j_gene: TRBJ2-1
CDR3nt: TGTGCCAGCAGTTACCGAGGCGGACTACTCAATGAGCAGTTCTTC
CDR3aa: CASSYRGGLLNEQFF

v_gene: TRBV28
len: 15
d_gene: NA
abundance: NA
j_gene: TRBJ1-1
CDR3nt: TGTGCCAGCAGTTTTGGGGGGAACATGAACACTGAAGCTTTCTTT
CDR3aa: CASSFGGNMNTEAFF

v_gene: TRBV27
len: 15
d_gene: NA
abundance: NA
j_gene: TRBJ1-5
CDR3nt: TGTGCCAGCAGTTTATCAGCAGGGCCTTTTCAGCCCCAGCATTTT
CDR3aa: CASSLSAGPFQPQHF

v_gene: TRBV18
len: 15
d_gene: TRBD2
abundance: NA
j_gene: TRBJ2-7
CDR3nt: TGTGCCAGCTCACCACAGGGCGGGGGAGCCTACGAGCAGTACTTC
CDR3aa: CASSPQGGGAYEQYF

v_gene: TRBV27
len: 12
d_gene: NA
abundance: NA
j_gene: TRBJ1-1
CDR3nt: TGTGCCAGCAGGGAGGTGAACACTGAAGCTTTCTTT
CDR3aa: CASREVNTEAFF

v_gene: TRBV5-1
len: 14
d_gene: NA
abundance: once
j_gene: TRBJ1-4
CDR3nt: TGCGCCAGCAGCTTGTTCGGGACTAATGAAAAACTGTTTTTT
CDR3aa: CASSLFGTNEKLFF

v_gene: TRBV4-1
len: 15
d_gene: TRBD2
abundance: once
j_gene: TRBJ2-7
CDR3nt: TGCGCCAGCAGCCCCGGACTAGCGGGGGACTACGAGCAGTACTTC
CDR3aa: CASSPGLAGDYEQYF

v_gene: TRBV9
len: 14
d_gene: NA
abundance: once
j_gene: TRBJ2-1
CDR3nt: TGTGCCAGCAGCGTCGGGAATCAAGGGGGTGAGCAGTTCTTC
CDR3aa: CASSVGNQGGEQFF

v_gene: TRBV29-1
len: 12
d_gene: TRBD1
abundance: few
j_gene: TRBJ1-4
CDR3nt: TGCAGCGTCGGACAGGGAAGAGAAAAACTGTTTTTT
CDR3aa: CSVGQGREKLFF

v_gene: TRBV5-4
len: 15
d_gene: NA
abundance: NA
j_gene: TRBJ1-3
CDR3nt: TGTGCCAGCAGCTTCGGGGGGAGTGGTGGAAACACCATATATTTT
CDR3aa: CASSFGGSGGNTIYF